This T cell receptor (beta chain) was sequenced during a study of cytomegalovirus exposure and HLA in healthy donors. Whole-study results and caveats: Earlier analysis looked at TCR beta V segments, and most were productive about 90% or about 30% of the time.

As concerns this clone: The antigen remains unidentified.

V gave up 3 bases and J gave up 0 bases, with 9 bases separating them. From germline, CDR1 is LNHDA and CDR2 SQIVND (reference sequence). The length of the CDR3 is 15 residues. Amplification used 60 Vbeta primers and 13 Jbeta primers. Profiled with immunoSEQ multiplex PCR; TCRdb holds only in-frame clones, not every one. The sample comprises about 120,000 clones, under 90% of which are singletons, and around 4.2% rests with the top ten. Material for sequencing was PBMCs. The TCR originated in a woman aged 25 to 39 in good health and CMV-seronegative. The V call is TRBV19, the J call TRBJ1-3; D is unresolved. The CDR3, as DNA: TGTGCCAGTAGTATTGGTACGGGCTCTGGAAACACCATATATTTT. As protein: CASSIGTGSGNTIYF.